This TCR beta chain was documented in a study of CD8 T cells in ankylosing spondylitis. Points from the study as a whole: Some motif variants were previously reported in reactive arthritis synovial fluid and blood. Blood from ankylosing spondylitis patients appeared to carry a characteristic roughly 8-variant TCR beta motif.

TCRdb passed the 5' RACE reads through MiXCR, listing each CDR3 protein once. This table has 150,000 to 200,000 distinct CDR3 sequences, approximately 16% appearing once. This clonotype was found a few times. Its specificity is unknown. This CDR3 has 17 amino acids. The V gene end was trimmed by 4 bases and the J gene end by 5 bases; junction bases not matched to a gene: 14. Sequencing was carried out using blood, either unsorted or a sorted T cell fraction (not recorded which). The origin of this receptor is a male donor with ankylosing spondylitis or in good health (not recorded which). V usage is TRBV12-3 or TRBV12-4 and J usage is TRBJ1-1; 9 bases align to TRBD1. In nucleotides, the CDR3 is TGTGCCAGCAGTTCCTTACCCAACAGGGGGCTTGTGACTGAAGCTTTCTTT. This codes for CASSSLPNRGLVTEAFF.